These T cell receptor beta chains were read from a single sample in a study of Ad26.COV2.S vaccination and SARS-CoV-2 variants. Generated by immunoSEQ multiplex PCR, the TCRdb table keeps only in-frame clones and is missing some. Of roughly 380,000 clones listed, around 92% are singletons. The material was peripheral blood, obtained after recovery from COVID-19. The source is a human donor who had recovered from COVID-19. Both conserved end residues are part of each CDR3. A D gene is named only where the DNA matches it firmly. Clone size is not always given. Where it is, it says once, few, many or a class for expanded clones.

abundance: .
d_gene: .
j_gene: TRBJ1-1
v_gene: TRBV2
CDR3aa: CARKSFNQGGEAFF
CDR3nt: TGTGCCAGGAAGTCCTTCAACCAGGGAGGTGAAGCTTTCTTT

abundance: .
d_gene: TRBD2
j_gene: TRBJ2-1
v_gene: TRBV3-1/TRBV3-2
CDR3aa: CASSRLAGSSYNEQFF
CDR3nt: TGTGCCAGCAGCCGGCTAGCGGGAAGCTCCTACAATGAGCAGTTCTTC

abundance: .
d_gene: .
j_gene: TRBJ1-1
v_gene: TRBV10-3
CDR3aa: CAISEGLGGTEAFF
CDR3nt: TGTGCCATCAGTGAGGGATTGGGGGGCACTGAAGCTTTCTTT

abundance: .
d_gene: TRBD2
j_gene: TRBJ2-1
v_gene: TRBV13
CDR3aa: CASSSRTSGGTYNEQFF
CDR3nt: TGTGCCAGCAGCTCCAGGACTAGCGGGGGGACCTACAATGAGCAGTTCTTC

abundance: .
d_gene: TRBD2
j_gene: TRBJ2-1
v_gene: TRBV7-2
CDR3aa: CASRFLAEHSYNEQFF
CDR3nt: TGTGCCAGCAGATTCCTAGCGGAGCACTCCTACAATGAGCAGTTCTTC

abundance: .
d_gene: .
j_gene: TRBJ2-7
v_gene: TRBV4-3
CDR3aa: CASSQDMAGSSYEQYF
CDR3nt: TGCGCCAGCAGCCAAGATATGGCGGGGAGCTCCTACGAGCAGTACTTC

abundance: .
d_gene: TRBD1
j_gene: TRBJ1-5
v_gene: TRBV7-9
CDR3aa: CASSSRGGNQPQHF
CDR3nt: TGTGCCAGCAGCTCCAGGGGGGGCAATCAGCCCCAGCATTTT

abundance: .
d_gene: .
j_gene: TRBJ1-1
v_gene: TRBV5-1
CDR3aa: CASSWVTGTNTEAFF
CDR3nt: TGCGCCAGCAGCTGGGTGACAGGCACAAACACTGAAGCTTTCTTT

abundance: .
d_gene: .
j_gene: TRBJ1-1
v_gene: TRBV5-6
CDR3aa: CASSPTHAGGTEAFF
CDR3nt: TGTGCCAGCAGTCCAACACACGCGGGGGGCACTGAAGCTTTCTTT

abundance: once
d_gene: .
j_gene: TRBJ1-1
v_gene: TRBV27
CDR3aa: CASRRSGRNTEAFF
CDR3nt: TGTGCCTCTCGCAGGTCGGGTAGGAACACTGAAGCTTTCTTT

abundance: .
d_gene: .
j_gene: TRBJ2-7
v_gene: TRBV11-1
CDR3aa: CASSLTSSYEQYF
CDR3nt: TGTGCCAGCAGCTTAACGAGTTCCTACGAGCAGTACTTC

abundance: .
d_gene: TRBD2
j_gene: TRBJ2-7
v_gene: TRBV2
CDR3aa: CASTRGDYLSYEQYF
CDR3nt: TGTGCCAGCACTCGAGGGGACTACCTATCCTACGAGCAGTACTTC

abundance: once
d_gene: .
j_gene: TRBJ1-1
v_gene: TRBV9
CDR3aa: CASSVGSGIRSEAFF
CDR3nt: TGTGCCAGCAGCGTAGGGTCGGGAATTAGAAGTGAAGCTTTCTTT

abundance: .
d_gene: .
j_gene: TRBJ2-1
v_gene: TRBV19
CDR3aa: CASSTYSHPGSAVGYEQFF
CDR3nt: TGTGCCAGTAGTACATATTCCCACCCGGGGTCAGCCGTCGGGTATGAGCAGTTCTTC

abundance: .
d_gene: TRBD2
j_gene: TRBJ2-1
v_gene: TRBV10-1
CDR3aa: CASSMGGTSYNEQFF
CDR3nt: TGCGCCAGCTCAATGGGGGGGACCTCCTACAATGAGCAGTTCTTC

abundance: .
d_gene: .
j_gene: TRBJ1-1
v_gene: TRBV3-1/TRBV3-2
CDR3aa: CASSHRDKEAFF
CDR3nt: TGTGCCAGCAGCCATAGGGACAAGGAAGCTTTCTTT

abundance: .
d_gene: .
j_gene: TRBJ2-7
v_gene: TRBV14
CDR3aa: CASSQVGRAYEQYF
CDR3nt: TGTGCCAGCAGCCAAGTAGGCAGGGCCTACGAGCAGTACTTC

abundance: .
d_gene: .
j_gene: TRBJ2-7
v_gene: TRBV7-2
CDR3aa: CASSLLSATSEQYF
CDR3nt: TGTGCCAGCAGCTTACTTTCGGCTACTTCCGAGCAGTACTTC

abundance: .
d_gene: .
j_gene: TRBJ2-5
v_gene: TRBV2
CDR3aa: CASGGRETQYF
CDR3nt: TGTGCCAGCGGGGGAAGGGAGACCCAGTACTTC

abundance: once
d_gene: .
j_gene: TRBJ1-1
v_gene: TRBV27
CDR3aa: CASSPNRWNTEAFF
CDR3nt: TGTGCCAGCAGTCCCAACCGGTGGAACACTGAAGCTTTCTTT

abundance: .
d_gene: .
j_gene: TRBJ1-2
v_gene: TRBV6-5
CDR3aa: CASSYSTLRNYGYTF
CDR3nt: TGTGCCAGCAGTTACTCGACACTACGGAACTATGGCTACACCTTC

abundance: .
d_gene: TRBD2
j_gene: TRBJ2-7
v_gene: TRBV6-5
CDR3aa: CASRGGGGPYEQYF
CDR3nt: TGTGCCAGCAGGGGCGGGGGGGGCCCCTACGAGCAGTACTTC

abundance: .
d_gene: TRBD2
j_gene: TRBJ2-2
v_gene: TRBV6-2/TRBV6-3
CDR3aa: CASSSSGTGELFF
CDR3nt: TGTGCCAGCAGTTCTAGCGGAACCGGGGAGCTGTTTTTT

abundance: .
d_gene: .
j_gene: TRBJ2-7
v_gene: TRBV5-1
CDR3aa: CASSQTRGLVGYEQYF
CDR3nt: TGCGCCAGCAGCCAAACAAGGGGCCTAGTGGGCTACGAGCAGTACTTC

abundance: .
d_gene: .
j_gene: TRBJ2-3
v_gene: TRBV10-3
CDR3aa: CAMRQGGKTDTQYF
CDR3nt: TGTGCCATGAGACAGGGAGGGAAGACAGATACGCAGTATTTT

abundance: few
d_gene: .
j_gene: TRBJ1-2
v_gene: TRBV12-5
CDR3aa: CASGLGTVFYGYTF
CDR3nt: TGTGCTAGTGGTTTGGGGACAGTTTTCTATGGCTACACCTTC

abundance: .
d_gene: .
j_gene: TRBJ1-1
v_gene: TRBV27
CDR3aa: CASSLTGTEAFF
CDR3nt: TGTGCCAGCAGTTTGACAGGCACTGAAGCTTTCTTT

abundance: .
d_gene: .
j_gene: TRBJ2-7
v_gene: TRBV10-1
CDR3aa: CASSESGDLHEQYF
CDR3nt: TGCGCCAGCAGTGAGTCAGGGGACCTTCACGAGCAGTACTTC

abundance: .
d_gene: TRBD2
j_gene: TRBJ2-1
v_gene: TRBV6-5
CDR3aa: CASSLLAGPDEQFF
CDR3nt: TGTGCCAGCAGCTTACTAGCGGGCCCAGATGAGCAGTTCTTC